This entry concerns a single T cell receptor beta chain. Its matching antigen is unknown. Germline loops: CDR1 SGHTA, CDR2 FQGNSA. The CDR3 is made up of 14 amino acids. Trimming left V 4 bases short and J 5 bases short, with 9 bases between. The record originates from a study of cytotoxic CD8 clonotypes in ibrutinib-treated CLL. Study-level background: The group held roughly twelve relapsed/refractory and around 15 treatment-naive patients, with 17 IGHV unmutated. Average yields of approximately 260,000 productive templates and 80,000 to 100,000 productive rearrangements characterized the samples.

Assay used: immunoSEQ multiplex PCR; TCRdb lists only in-frame clones, some missing. The table records about 72,000 clones, 80% of them present only once. Study-level findings and limits: Public clonotypes, rarely seen, contracted or held steady on treatment. At ibrutinib response, clonality increased, and at progression it declined back toward baseline.

This rearrangement joins TRBV7-2 to TRBJ1-6; tentative D call: TRBD1 (6 bases). This receptor was identified in a human donor with chronic lymphocytic leukemia. The material was PBMCs, obtained at disease progression, from a patient treated with ibrutinib. The CDR3 loop reads CASSWGHNNSPLHF. CDR3 DNA: TGTGCCAGCAGCTGGGGACACAATAATTCACCCCTCCACTTT.